Here is one TCR beta chain with its context. Its target is not known. Its ends do not fully match the called genes, so a read error is possible. The sample comes from a study of read filtering for tumor transcriptome and immune sequencing. Overall study results and limits: Dropping single-read clonotypes raised IR-seq and RNA-seq shared-clonotype correlation.

This library used 300 to 450 ng RNA and molecular barcoded adaptors spanning alpha/delta and beta/gamma chains. TCRdb passed the reads through MiXCR, listing each CDR3 protein once. The sample consists of more than 45,000 distinct CDR3 sequences, roughly a fifth of them appearing once. Germline CDR1 reads SGHRS; CDR2 reads YFSETQ. CDR3 size: 13 residues. The J gene is TRBJ2-2, the V gene TRBV5-1, with D perhaps TRBD2 (5 bases). The sequence was collected from a donor over 35 with multiple myeloma. Input material: a population of CD138-negative cells sorted from bone marrow. This chain's CDR3 is CVSNEPGGGELFF. The CDR3 DNA sequence: TGCGTCAGCAACGAACCAGGAGGCGGGGAGCTGTTTTTT. The variable domain in full, with the rest retrieved from reference TRBV5-1 and TRBJ2-2, is KAGVTQTPRYLIKTRGQQVTLSCSPISGHRSVSWYQQTPGQGLQFLFEYFSETQRNKGNFPGRFSGRQFSNSRSEMNVSTLELGDSALYLCVSNEPGGGELFFGEGSRLTVL.